This T cell receptor (beta chain) was recovered during a study of cytomegalovirus exposure and HLA in healthy donors. Findings of the study overall: Several of the most significant clusters appeared, in a later analysis, to be linked to common viral pathogens. It was confirmed in vitro that three of the CMV-associated chains were specific for CMV antigens.

The study ran its PCR with 60 Vbeta and 13 Jbeta primers. The method was immunoSEQ multiplex PCR; TCRdb's version includes in-frame clones alone and lacks a portion of them. Here the sample spans under 200,000 clones, approximately 86% being singletons. In the case of this clone: Its antigen is still unknown.

The source is a woman aged 18-35 years in good health and CMV-seronegative. The specimen was PBMCs.

CDR3 nucleotide sequence: TGTGCCAGCAGCTTACTTTTAGGGGGAGACATTCAGTACTTC. Amino acids: CASSLLLGGDIQYF. J is TRBJ2-4 and V is TRBV7-2, with a possible D match to TRBD1 (6 bases). Trimming left V 2 bases short and J 8 bases short, with 13 bases between. CDR1 and CDR2 from the germline V gene are SGHTA and FQGNSA. The CDR3 is 14 amino acids.